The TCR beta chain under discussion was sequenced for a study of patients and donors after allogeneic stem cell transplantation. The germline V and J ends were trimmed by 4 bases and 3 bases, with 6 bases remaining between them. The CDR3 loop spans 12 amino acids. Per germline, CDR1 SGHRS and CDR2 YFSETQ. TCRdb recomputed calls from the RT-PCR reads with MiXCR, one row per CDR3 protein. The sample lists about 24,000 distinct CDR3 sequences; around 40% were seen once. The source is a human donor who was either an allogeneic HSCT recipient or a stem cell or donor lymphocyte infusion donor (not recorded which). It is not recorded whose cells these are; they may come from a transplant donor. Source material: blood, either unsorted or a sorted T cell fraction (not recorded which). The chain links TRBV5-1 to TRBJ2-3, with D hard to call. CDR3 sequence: CASSLRTDTQYF. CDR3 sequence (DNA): TGCGCCAGCAGCCTGAGGACAGATACGCAGTATTTT.